The T cell receptor (beta chain) under discussion was sequenced for a study of cytomegalovirus exposure and HLA in healthy donors. Study-level background: Prior work identified about 120 million unique TCR beta sequences in roughly 190 million T cells.

General study findings and limits: Most of the TCR beta V segments (in an earlier analysis) were productive either about 87% or about 30% of the time. Across all donors, roughly uniform sequencing depth was an assumption of the presence/absence analyses.

The count of this clone is one. Antigen unknown. V dropped 6 bases and J dropped 3; count of bases not matched to a gene: 7. There are 15 residues in the CDR3. CDR1 is MDHEN, CDR2 SYDVKM, per germline. The primer mix had 60 Vbeta and 13 Jbeta primers. Only in-frame clones appear in the TCRdb table, and some are missing; sequencing was by immunoSEQ multiplex PCR. The data hold about 130,000 clones, with about 80% observed a single time. The source of this sequence is a man in his forties in good health and CMV-seronegative. The rearrangement joins TRBV28 to TRBJ1-5, with 8 bases fitting TRBD1. Sequencing was done on a sample of PBMCs. CDR3 in amino acids: CASRGRDRTNQPQHF. The CDR3 region has the DNA TGTGCCAGCAGGGGCCGGGACAGGACCAATCAGCCCCAGCATTTT.